The clone carrying this TCR beta chain has at least ten counts. What it recognizes is unknown. The data were taken from a study of neurological immune-mediated disorders. Regarding the study as a whole: The absence of shared CDR3 amino acid sequences among expanded clones across subjects suggests private repertoires in all groups. HTLV-1-associated myelopathy had the most TCR clonal expansion, whereas multiple sclerosis had the least (lower than in healthy controls).

Trimming took 4 bases from V and 8 from J, leaving 11 bases between them. CDR3 length: 11 amino acids. In germline, CDR1 is SQVTM, CDR2 ANQGSEA. TCRdb re-called the 5' RACE reads through MiXCR, storing one row per CDR3 protein. The data contain 65,000 to 70,000 distinct CDR3 sequences, 4.1% of them seen just once; the ten biggest clones take up more than 2.5%. This TCR came from a man in his fifties with multiple sclerosis. The sample consisted of PBMCs. The chain carries TRBV29-1 and TRBJ1-1; D unclear. CDR3 sequence (DNA): TGCAGCGTTGGCCGGGTGGCAGAAGCTTTCTTT. It codes for CSVGRVAEAFF.